A single T cell receptor (beta chain) is shown here with its context. The data derive from a study of T cell changes during pregnancy in multiple sclerosis. Here immunoSEQ multiplex PCR was the method, and the copy in TCRdb shows in-frame clones only, minus some. The table records 40,000 to 55,000 clones, over 80% of them present only once. Sequencing was done on a sample of peripheral blood. The TCR sequence derives from a female donor with multiple sclerosis, enrolled in a pregnancy study.

For the CDR3, the DNA is TGTGCCAGCAGCCCCAGGGCAACTAGCGGGGGAAAAGAGACCCAGTACTTC. It yields the protein CASSPRATSGGKETQYF. This sequence joins TRBV7-6 and TRBJ2-5; 11 bases map to TRBD2. The CDR3 consists of 17 residues. CDR1 SGHVS and CDR2 FNYEAQ come from the germline V gene. The junction had 11 bases not matched to a gene; V was cut back by 5 bases and J by 3 bases.